These 21 T cell receptor beta chains share one sample of origin, sequenced in a study of T cell repertoires in cytomegalovirus infection. No antigen is known for these receptors. TCRdb redid the calling of the reads with MiXCR, one entry per CDR3 protein. The sample includes about 130,000 distinct CDR3 sequences, more than 20% of them seen just once. Sequencing used PBMCs, sequenced either directly or after in vitro stimulation (not recorded which). These TCRs come from a human donor in good health (CMV status not recorded). Some clones in this sample may be carry-over from other donors' samples.

The rearrangement links TRBV4-3 to TRBJ2-7, with 13 nucleotides matching TRBD2. With 3 bases clipped from V and 3 bases from J, the junction kept 2 bases outside the gene matches. Germline V gives CDR1 LGHNA, CDR2 YSLEER. The CDR3 is 15 residues long. CDR3 DNA sequence: TGCGCCAGCAGCCAGGGACTAGCGGGAAACTACGAGCAGTACTTC. Translated, it gives CASSQGLAGNYEQYF.

This clonotype was counted ten times or more. This chain joins TRBV10-3 and TRBJ2-5; TRBD2 is a possible D gene (5 bases). CDR1 ENHRY and CDR2 SYGVKD come from the germline V gene. The V end was cut by 0 bases, the J end by 3 bases, with 8 bases between. There are 14 residues in the CDR3. Here the CDR3 DNA reads TGTGCCATCAGTGAGTCGTCGCGGGAAGAGACCCAGTACTTC. Translation: CAISESSREETQYF.

V is TRBV11-3 and J is TRBJ1-3; possible D gene TRBD1, 5 bases. Trimming cost V 1 base and J 4 bases, with 17 bases left between them. This CDR3 is 17 amino acids long. Germline-derived CDR1 and CDR2 are SGHNT and YENEEA. The CDR3 is CASSLVRRGSIGNTIYF. DNA for the CDR3: TGTGCCAGCAGCTTAGTCCGCCGGGGGTCCATCGGAAACACCATATATTTT. Drawing the rest from reference TRBV11-3 and TRBJ1-3, the complete variable domain is EAGVVQSPRYKIIEKKQPVAFWCNPISGHNTLYWYLQNLGQGPELLIRYENEEAVDDSQLPKDRFSAERLKGVDSTLKIQPAELGDSAVYLCASSLVRRGSIGNTIYFGEGSWLTVV.

At least ten counts were recorded for this clonotype. The rearrangement links TRBV7-2 to TRBJ2-1; D ambiguous. The CDR3 is made up of 16 amino acids. CDR1 and CDR2 (germline): SGHTA, FQGNSA. The germline V and J ends were trimmed by 2 bases and 4 bases, with 15 bases remaining between them. CDR3 sequence (DNA): TGTGCCAGCAGCTTACACTCCTCGGATCTATACAATGAGCAGTTCTTC. Translating it yields CASSLHSSDLYNEQFF.

This clonotype was picked up many times. The chain recombines TRBV7-2 with TRBJ2-3, with D perhaps matching TRBD1 (6 bases). Looked up from germline, CDR1 is SGHTA and CDR2 is FQGNSA. The germline V and J ends were trimmed by 3 bases and 1 base, with 11 bases remaining between them. There are 15 residues in the CDR3. In DNA form, the CDR3 reads TGTGCCAGCAGCTTTACAGGGCCCCGCACAGATACGCAGTATTTT. Residues: CASSFTGPRTDTQYF.

This clonotype was seen a few times. V gene TRBV7-9 combines with J gene TRBJ1-4; D uncertain. Trimming shortened V by 1 base and J by 3 bases, and 9 bases separated the two germline ends. The CDR3 is 15 residues long. Germline V gene sequence: CDR1 SEHNR, CDR2 FQNEAQ (reference sequence). In DNA, the CDR3 is TGTGCCAGCAGCTTAGATGGCACTTCTAATGAAAAACTGTTTTTT. This gives the protein CASSLDGTSNEKLFF. The entire variable domain, with the rest obtained from reference TRBV7-9 and TRBJ1-4, is as follows: DTGVSQNPRHKITKRGQNVTFRCDPISEHNRLYWYRQTLGQGPEFLTYFQNEAQLEKSRLLSDRFSAERPKGSFSTLEIQRTEQGDSAMYLCASSLDGTSNEKLFFGSGTQLSVL.

The chain combines TRBV19 with TRBJ1-5, with D perhaps TRBD1 (6 bases). Trimming pared 5 bases from V and 2 bases from J, leaving 13 bases between. Germline V lookup: CDR1 LNHDA, CDR2 SQIVND (reference sequence). CDR3 length: 15 amino acids. The CDR3 loop is CASSLLQGGNQPQHF. CDR3 DNA: TGTGCCAGTAGTCTTCTACAGGGTGGCAATCAGCCCCAGCATTTT.

This clonotype was seen ten or more times. J is TRBJ2-1 and V is TRBV7-6; 10 bases fit TRBD1. The trim removed 2 bases at V and 10 bases at J, leaving 8 bases unmatched. The CDR3 loop spans 15 amino acids. Germline values: CDR1 SGHVS, CDR2 FNYEAQ. DNA for the CDR3: TGTGCCAGCAGCTTATGGGGACAGGGGTTGGGAGAGCAGTTCTTC. This gives the protein CASSLWGQGLGEQFF.

This chain uses TRBV7-2 with TRBJ1-3, with D unclear. V was cut by 3 bases and J by 0 bases, with 9 bases left in between. CDR3 length equals 15 residues. Per germline, CDR1 SGHTA and CDR2 FQGNSA. CDR3 amino acids: CASSFGRLSGNTIYF. The DNA for the CDR3 is TGTGCCAGCAGCTTTGGGAGGCTCTCTGGAAACACCATATATTTT.

This clonotype was counted many times. V and J are TRBV12-3 or TRBV12-4 and TRBJ2-1; TRBD2 matches at 9 bases. V was clipped by 3 bases and J by 2 bases; unmatched bases: 5. This CDR3 has 16 residues. CDR3 residues: CASSFGGRVPYNEQFF. The CDR3 nucleotides read TGTGCCAGCAGTTTTGGCGGGAGGGTCCCCTACAATGAGCAGTTCTTC.

On this clonotype: Germline is not matched at one junction end, which may reflect a read error. The chain combines TRBV20-1 with TRBJ2-3; D is possibly TRBD2 (5 bases). CDR1 is DFQATT, CDR2 SNEGSKA, per germline (reference sequence). The CDR3 contains 16 residues. The CDR3 bases are TGCAGTGCTCAACACAGAGGGAGTGATAGCACAGATACGCAGAATTTT. Protein product: CSAQHRGSDSTDTQNF.

This chain links TRBV12-3 or TRBV12-4 with TRBJ2-5, with 10 bases that match TRBD1. The CDR3 covers 16 residues. V lost 4 bases, J lost 1 base, and 6 bases stayed unmatched. The CDR3: CASSSHRDRGQETQYF. CDR3 in DNA: TGTGCCAGCAGTTCACACCGGGACAGGGGCCAAGAGACCCAGTACTTC.

This clonotype was seen a few times. V usage is TRBV18 and J usage is TRBJ2-7; perhaps TRBD2 as D (8 bases). Deletions cut 0 bases from V and 6 bases from J, with 27 bases between. CDR1 is KGHSH and CDR2 is LQKENI in the germline V gene. The CDR3 spans 19 residues. The CDR3 is CASSPPGTEISGSSGEQYF. CDR3 DNA sequence: TGTGCCAGCTCACCACCGGGGACAGAAATAAGCGGGAGCTCGGGCGAGCAGTACTTC.

This sequence joins TRBV11-2 and TRBJ2-3; 7 nucleotides align to TRBD1. Germline assignment: CDR1 SGHAT and CDR2 FQNNGV. CDR3 length equals 16 residues. V gave up 5 bases and J gave up 2 bases; unmatched junction bases: 10. CDR3 DNA sequence: TGTGCCAGCAGCCCCCGACAGGGAACTAACACAGATACGCAGTATTTT. It encodes CASSPRQGTNTDTQYF.

The rearrangement links TRBV5-1 to TRBJ2-5, with a weak D call TRBD2 (5 bases). The CDR3 runs 13 residues. Germline CDR1 SGHRS, CDR2 YFSETQ. V shed 6 bases and J shed 2 bases, with 11 bases lying between them. CDR3 region: CASKLGLQETQYF. The CDR3, as DNA: TGCGCCAGCAAGCTAGGACTTCAAGAGACCCAGTACTTC.

This clonotype has ten or more counts. Here the CDR3 DNA reads TGTGCCAGCAGCTTAGGAGAACTCGGGCGTGAGCAGTTCTTC. Translating gives CASSLGELGREQFF. The gene calls are TRBV7-8 and TRBJ2-1; D is unresolved. Per the germline V gene, CDR1 is SGHVS and CDR2 is FQNEAQ. The CDR3 runs 14 residues. Deletions cut 1 base from V and 9 bases from J, with 13 bases between.

This clonotype was recorded a few times. This sequence joins TRBV15 and TRBJ1-4; no clear D. Germline CDR1 is LNHNV and CDR2 is YYDKDF (reference sequence). The ends were cut back, 2 bases at V and 1 base at J, with 14 bases in the middle. The CDR3 length is 17 residues. CDR3 nucleotide sequence: TGTGCCACCAGCAGACAATCCGACGGAAGAACTAATGAAAAACTGTTTTTT. This sequence encodes CATSRQSDGRTNEKLFF.

To note about this clonotype: The junction differs from germline at one of its ends, possibly a read error. This chain joins TRBV7-9 and TRBJ1-2; tentative D call: TRBD1 (5 bases). CDR3 length: 14 residues. Per germline, CDR1 SEHNR and CDR2 FQNEAQ (reference sequence). CDR3 sequence (DNA): TGTGCCAGCAGAGTGTCGGAGGGGAACTCTGGCTACACCTTC. Amino acid sequence: CASRVSEGNSGYTF.

This clonotype was seen a handful of times. For the CDR3, the DNA is TGTGCCAGCAGGGAACAGGGTTACGACACTGAAGCTTTCTTT. It yields the protein CASREQGYDTEAFF. The V call is TRBV27, the J call TRBJ1-1; a possible D gene is TRBD1 (6 bases). V lost 6 bases and J 3 bases, leaving 14 bases between the germline ends. Germline V gene sequence: CDR1 MNHEY, CDR2 SMNVEV (reference sequence). The CDR3 sequence is 14 residues long.

This clonotype was picked up a small number of times. For the CDR3, the DNA is TGCGCCAGCGGCCTAGCGGGAGATGCCGGGGAGCTGTTTTTT. Amino acids: CASGLAGDAGELFF. This rearrangement joins TRBV5-1 to TRBJ2-2, with 10 bases aligning to TRBD2. CDR1 and CDR2 (germline): SGHRS, YFSETQ. The CDR3 runs 14 residues. V shed 7 bases and J 6 bases; nucleotides not matched to a gene: 6.

This clonotype was observed a few times. V gene TRBV28 combines with J gene TRBJ1-2; possibly TRBD1 for D (5 bases). The CDR3 has 15 residues. CDR1 and CDR2 from the germline V gene are MDHEN and SYDVKM. Trimming left V 5 bases short and J 3 bases short, with 16 bases between. CDR3 loop: CASSQPQGLDYGYTF. The CDR3 nucleotides are TGTGCCAGCAGTCAACCTCAGGGATTGGACTATGGCTACACCTTC.